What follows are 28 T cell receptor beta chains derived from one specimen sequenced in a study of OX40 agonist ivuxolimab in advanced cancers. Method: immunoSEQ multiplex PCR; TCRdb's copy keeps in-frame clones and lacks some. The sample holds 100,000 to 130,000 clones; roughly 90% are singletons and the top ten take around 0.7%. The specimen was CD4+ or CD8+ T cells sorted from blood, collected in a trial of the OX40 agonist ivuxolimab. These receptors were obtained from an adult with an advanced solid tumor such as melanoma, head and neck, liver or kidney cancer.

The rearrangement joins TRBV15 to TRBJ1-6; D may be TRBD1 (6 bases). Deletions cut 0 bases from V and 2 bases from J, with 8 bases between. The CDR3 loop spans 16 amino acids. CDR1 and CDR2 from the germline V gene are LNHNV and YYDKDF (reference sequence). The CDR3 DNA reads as TGTGCCACCAGCAGAGAAGGGGGGACCTATAATTCACCCCTCCACTTT. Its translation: CATSREGGTYNSPLHF.

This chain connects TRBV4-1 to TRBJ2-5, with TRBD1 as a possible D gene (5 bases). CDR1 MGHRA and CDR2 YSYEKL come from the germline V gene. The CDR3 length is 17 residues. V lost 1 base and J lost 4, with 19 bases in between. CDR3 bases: TGCGCCAGCAGCCAAGGGTTAGTAGCAGGGATCAGAGAGACCCAGTACTTC. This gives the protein CASSQGLVAGIRETQYF.

The CDR3 coding sequence is TGTGCCAGCAGCCCGGGACAGAACACCGGGGAGCTGTTTTTT. It specifies CASSPGQNTGELFF. The rearrangement joins TRBV6-6 to TRBJ2-2, with a tentative D call TRBD1 (6 bases). CDR1 is MNHNY, CDR2 SVGAGI, per germline (reference sequence). There are 14 residues in the CDR3. Trimming removed 6 bases from V and 1 base from J, with 9 bases in between.

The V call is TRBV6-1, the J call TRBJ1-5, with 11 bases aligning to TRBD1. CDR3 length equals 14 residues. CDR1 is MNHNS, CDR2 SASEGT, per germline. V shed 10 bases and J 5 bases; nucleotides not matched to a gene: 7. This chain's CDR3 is CATYRTGGDQPQHF. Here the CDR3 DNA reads TGTGCCACCTACCGGACAGGGGGCGATCAGCCCCAGCATTTT.

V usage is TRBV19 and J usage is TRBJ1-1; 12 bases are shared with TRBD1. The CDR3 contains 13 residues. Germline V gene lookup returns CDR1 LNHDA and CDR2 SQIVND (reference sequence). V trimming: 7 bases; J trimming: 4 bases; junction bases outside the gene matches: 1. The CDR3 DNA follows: TGTGCCAGTATGGGACAGGGGGCCACTGAAGCTTTCTTT. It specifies CASMGQGATEAFF.

CDR3 DNA: TGTGCCAGCAGCGCCCGACAATCTCTCTCCACAGATACGCAGTATTTT. Its translation: CASSARQSLSTDTQYF. The rearrangement links TRBV9 to TRBJ2-3; no reliable D call. V gave up 3 bases and J gave up 2 bases, with 16 bases separating them. Germline lookup yields CDR1 SGDLS and CDR2 YYNGEE. The length of the CDR3 is 16 residues. The whole variable domain, remainder taken from reference TRBV9 and TRBJ2-3, is DSGVTQTPKHLITATGQRVTLRCSPRSGDLSVYWYQQSLDQGLQFLIQYYNGEERAKGNILERFSAQQFPDLHSELNLSSLELGDSALYFCASSARQSLSTDTQYFGPGTRLTVL.

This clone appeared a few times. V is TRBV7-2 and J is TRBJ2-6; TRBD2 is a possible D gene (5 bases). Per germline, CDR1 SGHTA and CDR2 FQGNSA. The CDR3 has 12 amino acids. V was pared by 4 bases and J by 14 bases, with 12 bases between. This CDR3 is CASSSDGLLLTF. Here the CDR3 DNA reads TGTGCCAGCAGCTCGGACGGACTCCTCCTGACTTTC. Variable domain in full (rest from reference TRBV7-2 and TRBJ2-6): GAGVSQSPSNKVTEKGKDVELRCDPISGHTALYWYRQSLGQGLEFLIYFQGNSAPDKSGLPSDRFSAERTGGSVSTLTIQRTQQEDSAVYLCASSSDGLLLTFGAGSRLTVL.

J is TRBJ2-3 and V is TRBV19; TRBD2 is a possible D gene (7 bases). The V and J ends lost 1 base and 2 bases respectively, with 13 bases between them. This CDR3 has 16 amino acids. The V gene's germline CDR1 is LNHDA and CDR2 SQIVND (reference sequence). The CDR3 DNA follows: TGTGCCAGTAGTATAGCTCCGCGGGGGCTCACAGATACGCAGTATTTT. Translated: CASSIAPRGLTDTQYF. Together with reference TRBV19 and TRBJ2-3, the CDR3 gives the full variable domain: DGGITQSPKYLFRKEGQNVTLSCEQNLNHDAMYWYRQDPGQGLRLIYYSQIVNDFQKGDIAEGYSVSREKKESFPLTVTSAQKNPTAFYLCASSIAPRGLTDTQYFGPGTRLTVL.

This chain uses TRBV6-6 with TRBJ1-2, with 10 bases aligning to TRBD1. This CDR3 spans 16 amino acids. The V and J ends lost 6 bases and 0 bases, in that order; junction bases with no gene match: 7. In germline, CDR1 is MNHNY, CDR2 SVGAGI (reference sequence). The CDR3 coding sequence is TGTGCCAGCAGCCCGGGACAGGGGACCTCTAACTATGGCTACACCTTC. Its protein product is CASSPGQGTSNYGYTF.

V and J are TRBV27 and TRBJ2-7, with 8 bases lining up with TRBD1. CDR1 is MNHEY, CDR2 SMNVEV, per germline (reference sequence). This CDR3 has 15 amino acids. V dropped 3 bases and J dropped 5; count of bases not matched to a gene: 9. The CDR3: CASSFFGRGLNEQYF. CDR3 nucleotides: TGTGCCAGCAGTTTCTTCGGCAGGGGGCTCAACGAGCAGTACTTC.

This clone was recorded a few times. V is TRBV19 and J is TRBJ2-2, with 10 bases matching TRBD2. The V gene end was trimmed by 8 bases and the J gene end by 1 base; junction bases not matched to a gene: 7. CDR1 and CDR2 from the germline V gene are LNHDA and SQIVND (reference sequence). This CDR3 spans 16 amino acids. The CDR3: CASRQRLAGNTGELFF. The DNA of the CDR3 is TGTGCCAGTCGACAGCGACTAGCGGGGAACACCGGGGAGCTGTTTTTT.

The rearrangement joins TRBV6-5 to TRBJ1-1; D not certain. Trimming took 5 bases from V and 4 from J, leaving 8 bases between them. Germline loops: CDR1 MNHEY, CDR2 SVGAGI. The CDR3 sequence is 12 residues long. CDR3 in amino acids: CASSPPGTEAFF. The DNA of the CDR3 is TGTGCCAGCAGTCCCCCTGGCACTGAAGCTTTCTTT.

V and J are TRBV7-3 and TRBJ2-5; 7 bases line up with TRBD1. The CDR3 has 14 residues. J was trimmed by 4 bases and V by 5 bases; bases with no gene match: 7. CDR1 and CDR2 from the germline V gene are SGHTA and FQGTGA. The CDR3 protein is CASSPTGASETQYF. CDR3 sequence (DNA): TGTGCCAGCAGCCCTACAGGGGCGTCAGAGACCCAGTACTTC.

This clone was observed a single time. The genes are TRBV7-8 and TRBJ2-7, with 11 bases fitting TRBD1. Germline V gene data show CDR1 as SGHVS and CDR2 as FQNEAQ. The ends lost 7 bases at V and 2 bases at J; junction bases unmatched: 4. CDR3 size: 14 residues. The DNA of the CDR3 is TGTGCCAGCACCCCGGGACAGGGGGCCTACGAGCAGTACTTC. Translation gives CASTPGQGAYEQYF. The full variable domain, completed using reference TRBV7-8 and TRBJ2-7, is GAGVSQSPRYKVAKRGQDVALRCDPISGHVSLFWYQQALGQGPEFLTYFQNEAQLDKSGLPSDRFFAERPEGSVSTLKIQRTQQEDSAVYLCASTPGQGAYEQYFGPGTRLTVT.

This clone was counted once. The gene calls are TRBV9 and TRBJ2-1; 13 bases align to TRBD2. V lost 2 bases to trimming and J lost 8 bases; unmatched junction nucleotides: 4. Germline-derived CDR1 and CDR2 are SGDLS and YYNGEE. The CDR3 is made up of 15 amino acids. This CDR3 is CASSVWTSGGHEQFF. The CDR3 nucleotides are TGTGCCAGCAGCGTGTGGACTAGCGGGGGTCATGAGCAGTTCTTC.

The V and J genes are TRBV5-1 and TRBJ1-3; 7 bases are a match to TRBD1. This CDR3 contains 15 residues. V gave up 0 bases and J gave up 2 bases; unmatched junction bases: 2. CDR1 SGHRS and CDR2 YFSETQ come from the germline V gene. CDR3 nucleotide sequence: TGCGCCAGCAGCTTGGATAGGGGGCCTGGAAACACCATATATTTT. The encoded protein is CASSLDRGPGNTIYF.

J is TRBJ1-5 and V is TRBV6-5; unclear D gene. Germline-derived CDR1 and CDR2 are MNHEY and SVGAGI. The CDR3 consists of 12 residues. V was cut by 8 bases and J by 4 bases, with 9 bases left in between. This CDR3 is CASLQPNQPQHF. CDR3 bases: TGTGCCAGCCTACAGCCTAATCAGCCCCAGCATTTT.

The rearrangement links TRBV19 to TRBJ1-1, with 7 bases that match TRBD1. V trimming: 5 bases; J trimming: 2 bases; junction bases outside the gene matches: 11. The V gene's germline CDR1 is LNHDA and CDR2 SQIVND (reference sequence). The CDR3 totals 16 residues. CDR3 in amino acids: CASSGRGGYGNTEAFF. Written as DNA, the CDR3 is TGTGCCAGTAGTGGGCGAGGGGGCTATGGTAACACTGAAGCTTTCTTT.

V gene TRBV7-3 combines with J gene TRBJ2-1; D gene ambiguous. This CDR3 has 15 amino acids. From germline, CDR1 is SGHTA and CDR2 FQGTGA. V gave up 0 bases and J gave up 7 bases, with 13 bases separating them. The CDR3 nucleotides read TGTGCCAGCAGCTTAACGCGGTTATTGAAGAATGAGCAGTTCTTC. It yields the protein CASSLTRLLKNEQFF. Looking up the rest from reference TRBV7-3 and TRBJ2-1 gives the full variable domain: GAGVSQTPSNKVTEKGKYVELRCDPISGHTALYWYRQSLGQGPEFLIYFQGTGAADDSGLPNDRFFAVRPEGSVSTLKIQRTERGDSAVYLCASSLTRLLKNEQFFGPGTRLTVL.

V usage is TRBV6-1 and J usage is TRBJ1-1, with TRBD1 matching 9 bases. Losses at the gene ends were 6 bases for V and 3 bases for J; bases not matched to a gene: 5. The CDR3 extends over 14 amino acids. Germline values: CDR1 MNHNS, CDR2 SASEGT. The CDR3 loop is CASRWDRVDTEAFF. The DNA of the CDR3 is TGTGCCAGCAGGTGGGACAGGGTCGACACTGAAGCTTTCTTT.

Written as DNA, the CDR3 is TGTGCCAGCTCCCCGTTGGGAGCCACTGAAGCTTTCTTT. Translation gives CASSPLGATEAFF. The chain joins TRBV18 to TRBJ1-1; no clear D. Between the trimmed V and J ends, which lost 6 bases and 4 bases, there was a span of 12 bases. There are 13 residues in the CDR3. Germline V lookup: CDR1 KGHSH, CDR2 LQKENI.

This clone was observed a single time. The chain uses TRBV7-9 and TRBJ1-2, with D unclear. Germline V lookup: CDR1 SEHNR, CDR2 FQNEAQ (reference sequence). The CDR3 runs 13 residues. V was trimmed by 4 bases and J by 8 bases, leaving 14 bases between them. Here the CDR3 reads CASSSVGGSGYTF. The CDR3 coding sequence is TGTGCCAGCAGCTCCGTAGGAGGGAGCGGCTACACCTTC.

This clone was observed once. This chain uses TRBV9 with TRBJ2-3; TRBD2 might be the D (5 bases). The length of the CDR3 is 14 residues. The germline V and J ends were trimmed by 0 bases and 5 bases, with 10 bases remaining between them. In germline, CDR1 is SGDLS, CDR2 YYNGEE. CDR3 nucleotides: TGTGCCAGCAGCGTAGACGGGGTTCAAGATACGCAGTATTTT. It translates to CASSVDGVQDTQYF.

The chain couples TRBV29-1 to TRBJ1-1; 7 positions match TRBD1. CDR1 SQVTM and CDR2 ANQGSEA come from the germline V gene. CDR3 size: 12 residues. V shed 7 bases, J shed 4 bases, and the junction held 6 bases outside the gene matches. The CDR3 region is CSGQPGGTEAFF. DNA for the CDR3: TGCAGCGGTCAACCAGGGGGCACTGAAGCTTTCTTT.

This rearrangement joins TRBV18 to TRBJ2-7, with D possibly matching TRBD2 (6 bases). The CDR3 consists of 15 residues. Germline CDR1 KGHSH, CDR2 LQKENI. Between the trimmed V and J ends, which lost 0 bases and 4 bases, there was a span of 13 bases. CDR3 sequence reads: CASSPPASAMYEQYF. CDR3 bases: TGTGCCAGCTCACCACCCGCTAGCGCGATGTACGAGCAGTACTTC.

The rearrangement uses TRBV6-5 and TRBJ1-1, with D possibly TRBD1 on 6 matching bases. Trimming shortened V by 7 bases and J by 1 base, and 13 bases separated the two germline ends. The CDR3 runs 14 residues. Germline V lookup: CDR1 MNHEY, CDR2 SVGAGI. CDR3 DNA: TGTGCCAGCAACATAGACAGGCAGAACACTGAAGCTTTCTTT. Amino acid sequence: CASNIDRQNTEAFF.

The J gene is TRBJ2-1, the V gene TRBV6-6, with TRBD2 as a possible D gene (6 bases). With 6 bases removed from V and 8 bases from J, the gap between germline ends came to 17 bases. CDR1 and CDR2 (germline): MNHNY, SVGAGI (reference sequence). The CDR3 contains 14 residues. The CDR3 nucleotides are TGTGCCAGCAGGTATCGGGACTTGCGGGATGAGCAGTTCTTC. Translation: CASRYRDLRDEQFF.

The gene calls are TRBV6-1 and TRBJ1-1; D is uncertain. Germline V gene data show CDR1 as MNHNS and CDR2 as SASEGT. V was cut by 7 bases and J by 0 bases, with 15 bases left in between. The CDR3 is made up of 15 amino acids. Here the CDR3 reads CASKDVMTVNTEAFF. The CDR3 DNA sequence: TGTGCCAGCAAAGACGTAATGACTGTGAACACTGAAGCTTTCTTT.